This T cell receptor beta chain came from a study of T cells in Graves' hyperthyroidism and ophthalmopathy. About the research overall: The initial diagnosis was the point when peripheral blood was collected, ahead of any treatment. Notes on the study in general: Also found in blood were most expanded thyroid clonotypes above 0.001.

A remark on this clonotype: Its antigen is unknown.

CDR1 and CDR2 from the germline V gene are SGHRS and YFSETQ. Trimming removed 4 bases from V and 1 base from J; junction bases left unmatched: 4. There are 16 residues in the CDR3. From RNA transcripts, TCR beta CDR3 regions were amplified. TCR CDR3 regions were first amplified by RT-PCR with HTBI primers. TCRdb ran MiXCR on the multiplex PCR reads and lists one entry per CDR3 protein. The sample lists approximately 720,000 distinct CDR3 sequences, about 19% occurring once. Exclusion criteria comprised uncontrolled infection, other autoimmune disease, pregnancy or lactation. First hyperthyroidism diagnosis is when the blood sample was obtained, before any ophthalmopathy symptoms.

The V call is TRBV5-1, the J call TRBJ2-2, with 10 bases lining up with TRBD1. The sequencing sample was made of blood. This clonotype was sampled from a woman aged 45 to 65 with Graves' hyperthyroidism that later progressed to Graves' ophthalmopathy. CDR3 amino acids: CASSKGQGKNTGELFF. In DNA form, the CDR3 reads TGCGCCAGCAGCAAGGGACAGGGGAAGAACACCGGGGAGCTGTTTTTT.